These T cell receptor beta chains were read from a single sample in a study of identical twins. TCRdb reprocessed the 5' RACE reads via MiXCR and lists one record per CDR3 protein. The sample has fewer than 900,000 distinct CDR3 sequences, 21% seen once. The data were also submitted as part of a second study, on T cells expressing NK-cell markers.

Sequencing used PBMCs. These receptors originate from a woman aged 18-30 years in good health. CDR3s include the opening cysteine and the closing phenylalanine or tryptophan. D genes are given only for firm matches. Clone size is shown for a subset of rows, as once, few, many or a class of expanded clone.

size: few; V: TRBV4-1; J: TRBJ1-4; D: TRBD1; CDR3: CASSQPNRDRGEKLFF; DNA: TGCGCCAGCAGCCAACCCAACCGGGACAGGGGCGAAAAACTGTTTTTT
size: few; V: TRBV10-3; J: TRBJ2-7; D: TRBD2; CDR3: CAINRLAGLRMYEQYF; DNA: TGTGCCATCAACCGACTAGCGGGACTCCGTATGTACGAGCAGTACTTC
size: many; V: TRBV10-3; J: TRBJ2-7; D: TRBD2; CDR3: CAISGTSDPIEQYF; DNA: TGTGCCATCAGTGGGACTAGCGATCCAATCGAGCAGTACTTC
size: many; V: TRBV5-5; J: TRBJ1-5; D: TRBD1; CDR3: CASSFGQGDQPQHF; DNA: TGTGCCAGCAGCTTTGGGCAGGGGGATCAGCCCCAGCATTTT
size: once; V: TRBV11-3; J: TRBJ2-7; D: NA; CDR3: CASSSGFGEQYF; DNA: TGTGCCAGCAGCTCCGGGTTCGGGGAGCAGTACTTC
size: NA; V: TRBV20-1; J: TRBJ1-2; D: NA; CDR3: CSASVRLEGDGYTF; DNA: TGCAGTGCTAGTGTTCGACTTGAAGGGGACGGCTACACCTTC
size: NA; V: TRBV9; J: TRBJ2-6; D: NA; CDR3: CASSATDSGANVLTF; DNA: TGTGCCAGCAGCGCTACGGACTCTGGGGCCAACGTCCTGACTTTC
size: NA; V: TRBV5-6; J: TRBJ1-5; D: NA; CDR3: CASSIRQINQPQHF; DNA: TGTGCCAGCAGCATAAGACAGATAAATCAGCCCCAGCATTTT
size: many; V: TRBV6-5; J: TRBJ1-1; D: NA; CDR3: CASSYYGNTEAFF; DNA: TGTGCCAGCAGTTACTATGGGAACACTGAAGCTTTCTTT
size: NA; V: TRBV27; J: TRBJ1-6; D: TRBD1; CDR3: CASSQNAGGSSPLHF; DNA: TGTGCCAGCAGTCAAAACGCAGGGGGAAGTTCACCCCTCCACTTT
size: NA; V: TRBV20-1; J: TRBJ2-7; D: NA; CDR3: CSARGRDYTYEQYF; DNA: TGCAGTGCTAGGGGTCGAGACTACACTTACGAGCAGTACTTC
size: few; V: TRBV20-1; J: TRBJ2-7; D: NA; CDR3: CSAPSLGTNSYEQYF; DNA: TGCAGTGCTCCCTCCCTCGGGACAAACTCCTACGAGCAGTACTTC
size: few; V: TRBV20-1; J: TRBJ2-1; D: TRBD1; CDR3: CSAQNRGKTTYNEQFF; DNA: TGCAGTGCTCAGAACAGGGGCAAGACTACCTACAATGAGCAGTTCTTC
size: many; V: TRBV6-6; J: TRBJ1-3; D: NA; CDR3: CASSYVTGLPSGNTIYF; DNA: TGTGCCAGCAGTTACGTTACAGGACTCCCCTCTGGAAACACCATATATTTT
size: few; V: TRBV27; J: TRBJ2-7; D: NA; CDR3: CASSLRVAAYEQYF; DNA: TGTGCCAGCAGTTTACGAGTAGCTGCCTACGAGCAGTACTTC
size: few; V: TRBV5-1; J: TRBJ1-1; D: TRBD1; CDR3: CASSRDRGDTEAFF; DNA: TGCGCCAGCAGCCGAGACAGGGGAGACACTGAAGCTTTCTTT
size: few; V: TRBV21-1; J: TRBJ2-7; D: NA; CDR3: CASIKVQESSYEQYF; DNA: TGTGCCAGCATCAAGGTTCAGGAGAGCTCCTACGAGCAGTACTTC
size: few; V: TRBV7-9; J: TRBJ2-1; D: TRBD2; CDR3: CASSPPLAGVGNEQFF; DNA: TGTGCCAGCAGCCCCCCCCTAGCGGGAGTCGGAAATGAGCAGTTCTTC
size: NA; V: TRBV4-3; J: TRBJ2-1; D: NA; CDR3: CASSQEFPHEQFF; DNA: TGCGCCAGCAGCCAAGAGTTCCCCCATGAGCAGTTCTTC
size: NA; V: TRBV29-1; J: TRBJ2-3; D: NA; CDR3: CSAATFDTQYF; DNA: TGCAGCGCCGCCACTTTCGATACGCAGTATTTT
size: NA; V: TRBV6-4; J: TRBJ2-3; D: NA; CDR3: CASSVRVGDTQYF; DNA: TGTGCCAGCAGTGTGAGGGTGGGGGATACGCAGTATTTT
size: NA; V: TRBV11-2; J: TRBJ2-3; D: TRBD2; CDR3: CASSSPPGAAGGPTDTQYF; DNA: TGTGCCAGCAGCTCGCCACCGGGAGCGGCGGGAGGGCCGACAGATACGCAGTATTTT
size: NA; V: TRBV12-3/TRBV12-4; J: TRBJ1-2; D: NA; CDR3: CASSLFSSPIF; DNA: TGTGCCAGCAGTTTGTTTAGCTCGCCGATCTTC
size: once; V: TRBV27; J: TRBJ1-2; D: NA; CDR3: CASRSGGQEAGGYTF; DNA: TGTGCCAGCAGAAGTGGGGGTCAGGAGGCGGGTGGCTACACCTTC
size: NA; V: TRBV20-1; J: TRBJ1-1; D: TRBD1; CDR3: CSVTGQREAFF; DNA: TGCAGTGTGACAGGGCAGCGTGAAGCTTTCTTT
size: many; V: TRBV12-3/TRBV12-4; J: TRBJ2-2; D: NA; CDR3: CASRDRPNTGELFF; DNA: TGTGCCAGCCGTGACCGACCGAACACCGGGGAGCTGTTTTTT
size: NA; V: TRBV7-8; J: TRBJ2-1; D: NA; CDR3: CASSLARSYNEQFF; DNA: TGTGCCAGCAGCTTAGCCCGCTCCTACAATGAGCAGTTCTTC
size: few; V: TRBV12-3/TRBV12-4; J: TRBJ2-7; D: TRBD1; CDR3: CASRGQPWGEQYF; DNA: TGTGCCAGCAGGGGACAGCCCTGGGGCGAGCAGTACTTC
size: NA; V: TRBV5-3; J: TRBJ2-7; D: TRBD1; CDR3: CAMGPGQDPRGQYF; DNA: TGTGCCATGGGCCCCGGACAGGACCCGCGTGGGCAGTACTTC
size: NA; V: TRBV27; J: TRBJ2-5; D: TRBD2; CDR3: CASTTLESGRVETQYF; DNA: TGTGCCAGCACTACCCTAGAGAGCGGGAGGGTGGAGACCCAGTACTTC
size: NA; V: TRBV20-1; J: TRBJ2-7; D: NA; CDR3: CSATRGAYEQYF; DNA: TGCAGTGCTACCAGGGGGGCCTACGAGCAGTACTTC
size: few; V: TRBV6-2/TRBV6-3; J: TRBJ1-5; D: NA; CDR3: CASSYNGPQHF; DNA: TGTGCCAGCAGTTACAACGGTCCCCAGCATTTT
size: NA; V: TRBV10-3; J: TRBJ2-6; D: TRBD2; CDR3: CAIFGGGALVGANVLTF; DNA: TGTGCCATCTTCGGCGGGGGGGCCCTAGTTGGGGCCAACGTCCTGACTTTC
size: few; V: TRBV6-5; J: TRBJ2-7; D: TRBD1; CDR3: CASSYGQGEYEQYF; DNA: TGTGCCAGCAGTTACGGACAGGGGGAGTACGAGCAGTACTTC
size: NA; V: TRBV9; J: TRBJ2-3; D: TRBD2; CDR3: CASSLGDWRGDGDTQYF; DNA: TGTGCCAGCAGCCTAGGAGATTGGCGGGGGGACGGAGATACGCAGTATTTT
size: NA; V: TRBV29-1; J: TRBJ2-7; D: NA; CDR3: CSVAGTRFISEQYF; DNA: TGCAGCGTTGCCGGGACACGCTTTATTAGCGAGCAGTACTTC
size: NA; V: TRBV6-6; J: TRBJ1-2; D: NA; CDR3: CASSSRLDYGYTF; DNA: TGTGCCAGCAGTTCGAGGTTAGACTATGGCTACACCTTC
size: few; V: TRBV20-1; J: TRBJ2-3; D: NA; CDR3: CSASLDREADTQYF; DNA: TGCAGTGCTAGCCTCGACAGGGAGGCAGATACGCAGTATTTT
size: few; V: TRBV5-5; J: TRBJ2-5; D: NA; CDR3: CASSLMDRTGWYF; DNA: TGTGCCAGCAGCTTAATGGACCGGACGGGTTGGTACTTC
size: NA; V: TRBV7-9; J: TRBJ2-6; D: NA; CDR3: CASSSRVPGANVLTF; DNA: TGTGCCAGCAGCTCCAGAGTCCCTGGGGCCAACGTCCTGACTTTC
size: NA; V: TRBV24-1; J: TRBJ1-1; D: TRBD1; CDR3: CATSETGAEAFF; DNA: TGTGCCACCAGTGAGACAGGGGCCGAAGCTTTCTTT
size: NA; V: TRBV6-5; J: TRBJ2-5; D: NA; CDR3: CASSYPGLGGETQYF; DNA: TGTGCCAGCAGTTACCCGGGACTTGGGGGAGAGACCCAGTACTTC
size: few; V: TRBV12-3/TRBV12-4; J: TRBJ2-1; D: TRBD2; CDR3: CASTDGTSGNEQFF; DNA: TGTGCCAGCACCGATGGGACTAGCGGCAATGAGCAGTTCTTC
size: NA; V: TRBV9; J: TRBJ1-1; D: TRBD1; CDR3: CASSDGQGINTEAFF; DNA: TGTGCCAGCAGCGATGGACAGGGAATAAACACTGAAGCTTTCTTT
size: NA; V: TRBV7-8; J: TRBJ1-4; D: NA; CDR3: CASSLGAGDEEKLFF; DNA: TGTGCCAGCAGCTTAGGTGCAGGGGATGAAGAAAAACTGTTTTTT
size: few; V: TRBV9; J: TRBJ2-5; D: TRBD2; CDR3: CASSPIAGLGETQYF; DNA: TGTGCCAGCAGCCCGATAGCGGGGCTCGGGGAGACCCAGTACTTC
size: few; V: TRBV6-1; J: TRBJ2-7; D: NA; CDR3: CASSPPGRYEQYF; DNA: TGTGCCAGCAGCCCCCCCGGGAGATACGAGCAGTACTTC
size: NA; V: TRBV6-5; J: TRBJ2-3; D: TRBD2; CDR3: CASSYSSAGTTDTQYF; DNA: TGTGCCAGCAGTTACTCGTCAGCGGGGACTACAGATACGCAGTATTTT
size: NA; V: TRBV5-1; J: TRBJ2-6; D: NA; CDR3: CASSFSQGVAGANVLTF; DNA: TGCGCCAGCAGCTTCAGTCAGGGTGTAGCTGGGGCCAACGTCCTGACTTTC